The 19 T cell receptor beta chains below were found in one sample sequenced in a study of blood T cell repertoires in COVID-19. Sequenced by immunoSEQ multiplex PCR; TCRdb stores in-frame clones only, minus some. The sample has some 320,000 clones; over 90% are singletons. What was sequenced was PBMCs or T cells enriched from blood (not recorded which). The receptors originated from a woman in her twenties or thirties who had been exposed to COVID-19.

The rearrangement uses TRBV10-2 and TRBJ1-5; possibly TRBD1 for D (5 bases). The CDR3 spans 17 residues. Germline V gives CDR1 WSHSY, CDR2 SAAADI. The V gene lost 4 bases and the J gene lost 4 bases, with 20 bases spanning the gap. The DNA for the CDR3 is TGCGCCAGCAGTGGGGCCGTAGGCAGGGTCAGGAATCAGCCCCAGCATTTT. This encodes CASSGAVGRVRNQPQHF.

The J gene is TRBJ1-1, the V gene TRBV9, with D unclear. Germline CDR1 reads SGDLS; CDR2 reads YYNGEE. Deletions cut 4 bases from V and 4 bases from J, with 14 bases between. The CDR3 extends over 14 amino acids. The chain's CDR3 is CASSLRPGGTEAFF. The CDR3 nucleotides are TGTGCCAGCAGCCTTCGTCCAGGAGGCACTGAAGCTTTCTTT.

The chain recombines TRBV19 with TRBJ1-3, with D perhaps matching TRBD1 (5 bases). Trimming left V 6 bases short and J 6 bases short, with 12 bases between. CDR1 is LNHDA and CDR2 is SQIVND in the germline V gene (reference sequence). This CDR3 contains 13 residues. In DNA, the CDR3 is TGTGCCAGTAGCAACGGGGGGATAAACACCATATATTTT. Encoded protein: CASSNGGINTIYF.

The J gene is TRBJ2-7, the V gene TRBV19; the D gene is possibly TRBD2 (7 bases). With 1 base removed from V and 7 bases from J, the gap between germline ends came to 17 bases. CDR1 is LNHDA and CDR2 is SQIVND in the germline V gene (reference sequence). CDR3 length equals 15 residues. CDR3 protein: CASSIVGGAVGEQYF. The CDR3 coding sequence is TGTGCCAGTAGTATAGTTGGGGGGGCCGTCGGGGAGCAGTACTTC.

This clone was picked up one time. This rearrangement joins TRBV10-3 to TRBJ1-1; possible D gene TRBD1, 6 bases. The germline gives CDR1 ENHRY, CDR2 SYGVKD. The CDR3 is 14 residues long. The ends were cut back, 6 bases at V and 7 bases at J, with 18 bases in the middle. The CDR3 region has the DNA TGTGCCATCAGCCTCAATGGGGGCGCGAATGAAGCTTTCTTT. Translation: CAISLNGGANEAFF.

The sample holds one count of this clone. This chain connects TRBV4-1 to TRBJ1-4; unclear D gene. Germline CDR1 and CDR2: MGHRA and YSYEKL. The V end was cut by 4 bases, the J end by 4 bases, with 10 bases between. CDR3 length: 14 amino acids. CDR3: CASSRAGSNEKLFF. CDR3 sequence (DNA): TGCGCCAGCAGCCGGGCGGGGAGTAATGAAAAACTGTTTTTT.

This clone was counted once. The chain is built from TRBV4-2 and TRBJ1-4; no definite D call. The CDR3 length is 15 residues. Per the germline V gene, CDR1 is LGHNA and CDR2 is YNFKEQ. Trimming removed 5 bases from V and 7 bases from J, with 17 bases in between. CDR3 residues: CASSFRLEGGEKLFF. The CDR3 region has the DNA TGTGCCAGCAGCTTCCGACTGGAAGGCGGTGAAAAACTGTTTTTT.

The chain couples TRBV5-5 to TRBJ2-3; D is unclear. Germline V lookup: CDR1 SGHKS, CDR2 YYEKEE (reference sequence). V was pared by 5 bases and J by 3 bases, with 10 bases between. This CDR3 comprises 13 residues. CDR3 coding DNA: TGTGCCAGCAGTGAGGCCCCAACAGATACGCAGTATTTT. Protein sequence: CASSEAPTDTQYF.

In its sample, this clone was seen once. V gene TRBV30 combines with J gene TRBJ2-5, with TRBD2 matching over 10 bases. Germline V CDR1 and CDR2: GTSNPN, SVGIG (reference sequence). J lost 4 bases, V lost 5 bases, and 13 bases had no gene match. The CDR3 spans 16 residues. CDR3 nucleotide sequence: TGTGCCTGGGTGCCCCCAGCGGGGGGGGCTGGAGAGACCCAGTACTTC. It encodes CAWVPPAGGAGETQYF.

The rearrangement joins TRBV20-1 to TRBJ2-6; D not certain. There are 13 residues in the CDR3. CDR1 is DFQATT and CDR2 is SNEGSKA in the germline V gene (reference sequence). V was cut by 3 bases and J by 3 bases, with 6 bases left in between. The CDR3 nucleotides read TGCAGTGCTAGTCCGGGTGGGGCCAACGTCCTGACTTTC. Translating it yields CSASPGGANVLTF.

This chain connects TRBV7-2 to TRBJ2-1; 8 bases are a match to TRBD2. Germline-derived CDR1 and CDR2 are SGHTA and FQGNSA. The CDR3 sequence is 16 residues long. Unmatched junction bases numbered 14, after V lost 5 bases and J lost 8 bases. CDR3 loop: CASSPFGGGPGDEQFF. CDR3 nucleotides: TGTGCCAGCAGCCCTTTTGGCGGGGGGCCGGGGGATGAGCAGTTCTTC.

The chain combines TRBV18 with TRBJ1-2, with 7 nucleotides matching TRBD1. This CDR3 contains 16 residues. Germline trimming cut 3 bases from V and 1 base from J; bases unmatched to any gene: 8. Germline CDR1 reads KGHSH; CDR2 reads LQKENI. CDR3 loop: CASSPGPGQLNYGYTF. CDR3 nucleotide sequence: TGTGCCAGCTCACCCGGACCGGGACAGCTTAACTATGGCTACACCTTC.

This rearrangement joins TRBV27 to TRBJ2-2; 10 bases fit TRBD1. The germline V gene encodes CDR1 MNHEY and CDR2 SMNVEV (reference sequence). The junction had 6 bases not matched to a gene; V was cut back by 7 bases and J by 4 bases. The CDR3 length is 15 residues. CDR3 amino acids: CASTEDRGGTGELFF. The CDR3 region has the DNA TGTGCCAGCACAGAGGACAGGGGGGGCACCGGGGAGCTGTTTTTT.

The chain combines TRBV10-3 with TRBJ1-4; 7 bases map to TRBD1. The CDR3 is made up of 15 amino acids. V was pared by 4 bases and J by 11 bases, with 13 bases of the junction left unmatched. Germline CDR1 is ENHRY and CDR2 is SYGVKD. This CDR3 reads CAISAGQHNERKLFF. The CDR3 DNA reads as TGTGCCATCAGTGCGGGACAGCATAATGAAAGGAAACTGTTTTTT.

The chain uses TRBV11-3 and TRBJ2-3; no firm D call. The CDR3 sequence is 13 residues long. CDR1 and CDR2 (germline): SGHNT, YENEEA. Trimming removed 0 bases at V and 6 bases at J, with 7 bases between. The CDR3 sequence is CASSLEFSDTQYF. As DNA, the CDR3 is TGTGCCAGCAGCTTAGAGTTTAGTGATACGCAGTATTTT.

This chain uses TRBV27 with TRBJ1-3; the match to TRBD1 covers 10 bases. The V gene end was trimmed by 5 bases and the J gene end by 1 base; junction bases not matched to a gene: 17. The CDR3 extends over 20 amino acids. Germline-derived CDR1 and CDR2 are MNHEY and SMNVEV (reference sequence). The CDR3 spells CASSPIAGTGASISGNTIYF. CDR3 bases: TGTGCCAGCAGTCCGATAGCCGGGACAGGGGCTAGTATTTCTGGAAACACCATATATTTT.

The chain employs TRBV19 and TRBJ1-1, with D possibly being TRBD1 (5 bases). The CDR3 is 13 residues long. Trimming removed 6 bases at V and 0 bases at J, with 8 bases between. Germline assignment: CDR1 LNHDA and CDR2 SQIVND (reference sequence). CDR3 sequence: CASSLGVNTEAFF. CDR3 sequence (DNA): TGTGCCAGTAGCCTAGGGGTGAACACTGAAGCTTTCTTT.

This clone is a singleton in its sample. The chain couples TRBV6-5 to TRBJ2-5, with 15 bases lining up with TRBD2. The CDR3 covers 16 residues. The V gene's germline CDR1 is MNHEY and CDR2 SVGAGI. V shed 2 bases, J shed 2 bases, and the junction held 0 bases outside the gene matches. As DNA, the CDR3 is TGTGCCAGCAGTTACGGGACTAGCGGGGGGCAAGAGACCCAGTACTTC. Amino acid sequence: CASSYGTSGGQETQYF.

The chain couples TRBV7-9 to TRBJ1-5; no clear D gene. Germline CDR1 SEHNR, CDR2 FQNEAQ (reference sequence). CDR3 size: 13 residues. The V end was cut by 2 bases, the J end by 4 bases, with 6 bases between. In DNA, the CDR3 is TGTGCCAGCAGCTTAACGAGGAATCAGCCCCAGCATTTT. It codes for CASSLTRNQPQHF.